This T cell receptor (beta chain) was identified during a study of shared clonotypes between healthy human individuals. The V gene lost 11 bases and the J gene lost 8 bases, with 13 bases spanning the gap. The germline V gene has CDR1 ENHRY and CDR2 SYGVKD. This CDR3 is built from 11 residues. With respect to this clone: Its specificity is not known.

Measured with immunoSEQ multiplex PCR; TCRdb has only the in-frame clones, and not every one. The profile covers 2,500,000 or so clones, with approximately 94% appearing a single time and under 0.15% taken by the ten largest. Study-level results: Roughly 4.7% was the fraction of naive CD4 clonotypes found shared across a few donors. Relative to memory subsets, naive subsets generally showed larger estimated richness.

Material for sequencing was naive CD4+ T cells sorted from blood. The subset here: CD45RA+ positively selected. This chain uses TRBV10-3 with TRBJ2-1; D remains ambiguous. This receptor was taken from a man aged 18-30 years in good health. Here the CDR3 reads CALGWADEQFF. CDR3 in DNA: TGTGCCTTAGGGTGGGCTGATGAGCAGTTCTTC.